This T cell receptor (beta chain) was captured by sequencing in a study of blood T cell repertoires in COVID-19. Study details: There were acute and convalescent COVID-19 samples, and they came from the United States, Italy and Spain.

This clone was found once. Germline trimming cut 9 bases from V and 4 bases from J; bases unmatched to any gene: 6. Germline-derived CDR1 and CDR2 are MNHNY and SVGAGI (reference sequence). This CDR3 is built from 14 residues. This table comes from immunoSEQ multiplex PCR, and its TCRdb copy is limited to in-frame clones, with some not included. This sample has roughly 140,000 clones; roughly 79% occur once, and the top ten carry 7.5% to 9%. This sequence originates from a human donor in a cohort sampled during active COVID-19. Sequenced sample: peripheral blood. This chain links TRBV6-6 with TRBJ2-2, with 9 positions matching TRBD1. The CDR3 coding sequence is TGTGCCAGTAGGGACAGGGTAGGCACCGGGGAGCTGTTTTTT. Residues: CASRDRVGTGELFF.